This TCR beta chain emerged from a study of blood T cell repertoires in COVID-19. This CDR3 has 15 residues. Germline values: CDR1 ENHRY, CDR2 SYGVKD. Trimming took 3 bases from V and 3 from J; bases not matched to a gene: 4. This clone was seen more than once but under ten times. Method: immunoSEQ multiplex PCR; TCRdb's copy keeps in-frame clones and lacks some. The data contain 110,000 to 150,000 clones, roughly four fifths of them singletons. The TCR was taken from a woman between 18 and 29 years old who had been exposed to COVID-19. V gene TRBV10-3 combines with J gene TRBJ2-5, with 10 bases that match TRBD2. Sequencing input: PBMCs or T cells enriched from blood (not recorded which). CDR3 region: CAISEWTSGKETQYF. Here the CDR3 DNA reads TGTGCCATCAGTGAATGGACTAGCGGCAAAGAGACCCAGTACTTC.